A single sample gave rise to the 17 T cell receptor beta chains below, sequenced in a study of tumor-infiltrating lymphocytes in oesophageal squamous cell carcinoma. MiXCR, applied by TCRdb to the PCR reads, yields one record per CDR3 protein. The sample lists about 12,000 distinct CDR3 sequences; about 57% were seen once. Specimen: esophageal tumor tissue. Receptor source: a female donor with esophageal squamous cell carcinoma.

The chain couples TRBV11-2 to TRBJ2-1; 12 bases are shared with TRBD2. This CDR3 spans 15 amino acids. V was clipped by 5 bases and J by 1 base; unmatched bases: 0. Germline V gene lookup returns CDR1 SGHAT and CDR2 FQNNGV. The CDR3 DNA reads TGTGCCAGCAGCCTAGCGGGAGGGTCCTACAATGAGCAGTTCTTC. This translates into CASSLAGGSYNEQFF. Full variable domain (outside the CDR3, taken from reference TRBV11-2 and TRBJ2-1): EAGVAQSPRYKIIEKRQSVAFWCNPISGHATLYWYQQILGQGPKLLIQFQNNGVVDDSQLPKDRFSAERLKGVDSTLKIQPAKLEDSAVYLCASSLAGGSYNEQFFGPGTRLTVL.

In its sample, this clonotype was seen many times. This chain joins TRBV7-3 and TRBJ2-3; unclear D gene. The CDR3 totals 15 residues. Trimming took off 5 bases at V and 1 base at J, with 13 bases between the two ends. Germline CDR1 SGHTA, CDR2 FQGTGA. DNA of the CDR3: TGTGCCAGCAGCCCGTCCTACCTAGGCACAGATACGCAGTATTTT. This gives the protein CASSPSYLGTDTQYF.

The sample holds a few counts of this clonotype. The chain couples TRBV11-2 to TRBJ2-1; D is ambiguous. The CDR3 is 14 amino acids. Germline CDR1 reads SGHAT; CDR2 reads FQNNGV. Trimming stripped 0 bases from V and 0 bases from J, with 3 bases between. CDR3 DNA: TGTGCCAGCAGCTTAGAACACTCCTACAATGAGCAGTTCTTC. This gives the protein CASSLEHSYNEQFF.

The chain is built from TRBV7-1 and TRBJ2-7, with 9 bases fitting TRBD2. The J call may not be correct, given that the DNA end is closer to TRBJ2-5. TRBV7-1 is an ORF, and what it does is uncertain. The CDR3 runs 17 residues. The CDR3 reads CASSPYRSGGRQETQYF. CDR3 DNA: TGTGCCAGCAGCCCATATCGGAGCGGGGGGCGTCAAGAGACCCAGTACTTC.

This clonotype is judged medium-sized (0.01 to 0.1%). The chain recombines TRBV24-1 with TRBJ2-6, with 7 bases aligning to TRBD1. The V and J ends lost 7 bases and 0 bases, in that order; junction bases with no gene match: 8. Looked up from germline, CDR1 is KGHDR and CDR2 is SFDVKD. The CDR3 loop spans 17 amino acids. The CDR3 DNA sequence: TGTGCCACCAGCAGGCCGGCAGGGGGCTCTGGGGCCAACGTCCTGACTTTC. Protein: CATSRPAGGSGANVLTF.

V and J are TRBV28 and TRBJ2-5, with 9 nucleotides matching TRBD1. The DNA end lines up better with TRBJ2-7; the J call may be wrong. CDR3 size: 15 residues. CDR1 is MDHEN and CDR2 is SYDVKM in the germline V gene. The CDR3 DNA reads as TGTGCCAGCAGTTCCCCGGGACAGGGTGGCTACGAGCAGTACTTC. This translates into CASSSPGQGGYEQYF.

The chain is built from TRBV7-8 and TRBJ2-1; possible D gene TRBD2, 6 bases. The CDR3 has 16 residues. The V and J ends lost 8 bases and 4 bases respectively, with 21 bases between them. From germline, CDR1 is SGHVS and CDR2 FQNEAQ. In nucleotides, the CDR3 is TGTGCCAGCGGGTATAGGGGTGGGACTCAGTACAATGAGCAGTTCTTC. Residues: CASGYRGGTQYNEQFF.

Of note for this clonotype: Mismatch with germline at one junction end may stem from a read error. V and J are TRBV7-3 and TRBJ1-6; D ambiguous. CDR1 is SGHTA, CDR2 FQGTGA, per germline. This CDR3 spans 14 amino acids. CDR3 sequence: CASSLTGYQETQYF. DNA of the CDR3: TGTGCCAGCAGCTTAACAGGGTATCAAGAGACCCAGTACTTT.

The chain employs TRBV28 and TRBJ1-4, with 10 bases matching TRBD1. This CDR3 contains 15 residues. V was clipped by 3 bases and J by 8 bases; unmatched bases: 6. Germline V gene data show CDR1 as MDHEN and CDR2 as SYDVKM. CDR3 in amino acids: CASSFWDRGGEKLFF. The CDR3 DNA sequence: TGTGCCAGCAGTTTTTGGGACAGGGGAGGGGAAAAACTGTTTTTT. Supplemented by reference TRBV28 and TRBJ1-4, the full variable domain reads DVKVTQSSRYLVKRTGEKVFLECVQDMDHENMFWYRQDPGLGLRLIYFSYDVKMKEKGDIPEGYSVSREKKERFSLILESASTNQTSMYLCASSFWDRGGEKLFFGSGTQLSVL.

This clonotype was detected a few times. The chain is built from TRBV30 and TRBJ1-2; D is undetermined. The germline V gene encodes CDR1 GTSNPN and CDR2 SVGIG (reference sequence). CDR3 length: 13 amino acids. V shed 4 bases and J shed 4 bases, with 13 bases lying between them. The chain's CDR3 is CAWTRSNSYGYTF. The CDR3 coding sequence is TGTGCCTGGACCCGATCCAACTCCTATGGCTACACCTTC. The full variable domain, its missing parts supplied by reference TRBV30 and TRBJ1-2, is SQTIHQWPATLVQPVGSPLSLECTVEGTSNPNLYWYRQAAGRGLQLLFYSVGIGQISSEVPQNLSASRPQDRQFILSSKKLLLSDSGFYLCAWTRSNSYGYTFGSGTRLTVV.

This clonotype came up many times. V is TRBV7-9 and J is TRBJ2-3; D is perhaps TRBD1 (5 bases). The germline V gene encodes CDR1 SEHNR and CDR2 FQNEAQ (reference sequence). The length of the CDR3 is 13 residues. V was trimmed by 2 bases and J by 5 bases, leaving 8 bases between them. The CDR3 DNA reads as TGTGCCAGCAGCTTATCAGGGCAAGATACGCAGTATTTT. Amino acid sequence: CASSLSGQDTQYF.

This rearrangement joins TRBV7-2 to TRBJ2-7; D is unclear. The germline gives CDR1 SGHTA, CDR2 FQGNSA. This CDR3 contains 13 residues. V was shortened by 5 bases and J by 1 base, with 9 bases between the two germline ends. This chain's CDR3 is CASSPRVSYEQYF. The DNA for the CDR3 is TGTGCCAGCAGCCCCCGGGTGTCCTACGAGCAGTACTTC.

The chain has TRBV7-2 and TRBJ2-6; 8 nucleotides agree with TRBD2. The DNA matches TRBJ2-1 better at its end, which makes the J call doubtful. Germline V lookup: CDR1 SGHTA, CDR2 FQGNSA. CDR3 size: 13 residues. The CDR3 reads CASSLGAGGEQFF. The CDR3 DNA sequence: TGTGCCAGCAGCTTAGGGGCGGGGGGTGAGCAGTTCTTC.

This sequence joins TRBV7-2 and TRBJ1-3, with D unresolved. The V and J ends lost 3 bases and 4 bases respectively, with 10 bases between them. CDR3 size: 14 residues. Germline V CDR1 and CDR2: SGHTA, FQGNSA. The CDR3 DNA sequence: TGTGCCAGCAGCTTTTCAGGCGCAGGAAACACCATATATTTT. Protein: CASSFSGAGNTIYF.

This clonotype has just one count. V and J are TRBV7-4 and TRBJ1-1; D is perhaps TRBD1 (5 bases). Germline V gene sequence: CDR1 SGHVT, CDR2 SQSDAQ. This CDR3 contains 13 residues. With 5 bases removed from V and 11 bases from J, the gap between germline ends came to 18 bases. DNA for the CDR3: TGTGCCAGCAGCGCAGTTCAGGGAATGCGGGCTTTCTTT. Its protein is CASSAVQGMRAFF.

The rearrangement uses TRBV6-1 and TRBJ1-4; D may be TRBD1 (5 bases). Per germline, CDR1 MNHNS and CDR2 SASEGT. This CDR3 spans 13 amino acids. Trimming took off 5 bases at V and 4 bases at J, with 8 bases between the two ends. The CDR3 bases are TGTGCCAGCAGTCGACAGAATAATGAAAAACTGTTTTTT. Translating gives CASSRQNNEKLFF.

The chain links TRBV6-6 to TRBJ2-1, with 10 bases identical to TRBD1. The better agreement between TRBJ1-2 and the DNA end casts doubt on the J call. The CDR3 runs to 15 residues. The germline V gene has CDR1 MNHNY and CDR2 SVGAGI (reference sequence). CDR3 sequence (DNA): TGTGCCAGCACCAGGGACAGGGGCGAAAACTATGGCTACACCTTC. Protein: CASTRDRGENYGYTF.